One sample yielded the 10 T cell receptor beta chains listed below, sequenced in a study of cytomegalovirus exposure and HLA in healthy donors. Both 60 Vbeta primers and 13 Jbeta primers went into the PCR. Sequencing was performed with immunoSEQ multiplex PCR; in TCRdb, only in-frame clones are kept and a portion is missing. The sample contains 150,000 to 200,000 clones, 77% of which appear only once. Sequenced material: PBMCs. These receptors came from a female donor in good health and CMV-seronegative.

V is TRBV5-6 and J is TRBJ1-2, with D uncertain. Per germline, CDR1 SGHDT and CDR2 YYEEEE. This CDR3 is built from 15 residues. V was pared by 0 bases and J by 4 bases, with 13 bases between. Here the CDR3 reads CASSLGSGAIYGYTF. The CDR3 nucleotides read TGTGCCAGCAGCTTGGGATCGGGTGCAATCTATGGCTACACCTTC.

V is TRBV7-9 and J is TRBJ1-1, with a weak D call TRBD1 (5 bases). The CDR3 runs to 14 residues. Deletions cut 5 bases from V and 5 bases from J, with 15 bases between. Germline V CDR1 and CDR2: SEHNR, FQNEAQ (reference sequence). The CDR3 DNA sequence: TGTGCCAGCAGCGGCGGGACTTCCGAGACTGAAGCTTTCTTT. As protein: CASSGGTSETEAFF. The full variable domain, rest sourced from reference TRBV7-9 and TRBJ1-1, is DTGVSQNPRHKITKRGQNVTFRCDPISEHNRLYWYRQTLGQGPEFLTYFQNEAQLEKSRLLSDRFSAERPKGSFSTLEIQRTEQGDSAMYLCASSGGTSETEAFFGQGTRLTVV.

The V gene is TRBV10-2, the J gene TRBJ2-3; possible D gene TRBD2, 5 bases. The CDR3 contains 13 residues. V dropped 6 bases and J dropped 2 bases, with 9 bases sitting between them. Germline V gene lookup returns CDR1 WSHSY and CDR2 SAAADI. The CDR3 protein is CASRRANTDTQYF. DNA of the CDR3: TGCGCCAGCAGGCGGGCGAACACAGATACGCAGTATTTT.

This chain links TRBV7-8 with TRBJ2-7, with 12 bases that match TRBD2. With 5 bases clipped from V and 0 bases from J, the junction kept 2 bases outside the gene matches. Germline CDR1 is SGHVS and CDR2 is FQNEAQ. The length of the CDR3 is 15 residues. As DNA, the CDR3 is TGTGCCAGCAGCGCACTAGCGGGAGGCTCCTACGAGCAGTACTTC. This encodes CASSALAGGSYEQYF.

The J gene is TRBJ1-1, the V gene TRBV27, with TRBD1 as a possible D gene (5 bases). CDR1 is MNHEY and CDR2 is SMNVEV in the germline V gene (reference sequence). Trimming pared 1 base from V and 2 bases from J, leaving 11 bases between. The CDR3 consists of 15 residues. CDR3 protein: CASSLWGKDNTEAFF. The CDR3 region has the DNA TGTGCCAGCAGTTTATGGGGCAAGGATAACACTGAAGCTTTCTTT.

Here the CDR3 reads CASSPGGVASSYEQYF. Written as DNA, the CDR3 is TGTGCCAGCAGCCCTGGGGGGGTCGCGAGCTCCTACGAGCAGTACTTC. This chain links TRBV5-4 with TRBJ2-7; 7 bases line up with TRBD2. Germline assignment: CDR1 SGHNT and CDR2 YYREEE (reference sequence). This CDR3 region has 16 residues. V was clipped by 4 bases and J by 0 bases; unmatched bases: 10.

The rearrangement links TRBV7-2 to TRBJ2-5, with TRBD2 matching 14 bases. This CDR3 comprises 16 residues. Per the germline V gene, CDR1 is SGHTA and CDR2 is FQGNSA. V was pared by 5 bases and J by 2 bases, with 4 bases of the junction left unmatched. The CDR3 DNA reads as TGTGCCAGCAGCCCAGGACTAGCGGGGGGACAAGAGACCCAGTACTTC. Encoded protein: CASSPGLAGGQETQYF.

The genes are TRBV7-8 and TRBJ2-7; 8 bases are a match to TRBD2. V lost 1 base and J lost 2; bases outside the gene matches: 7. The germline V gene encodes CDR1 SGHVS and CDR2 FQNEAQ. CDR3 size: 16 residues. The CDR3, as DNA: TGTGCCAGCAGCTTAGTTGCCAGCGGGGGACCCTACGAGCAGTACTTC. Translated: CASSLVASGGPYEQYF.

The chain recombines TRBV28 with TRBJ2-1; 9 bases match TRBD1. The J segment lost 3 bases and the V segment lost 5 bases, leaving 2 bases of the junction unmatched. Germline assignment: CDR1 MDHEN and CDR2 SYDVKM. This CDR3 has 14 residues. The DNA for the CDR3 is TGTGCCAGCAGTGGACAGGGGAGCTACAATGAGCAGTTCTTC. It codes for CASSGQGSYNEQFF.

The CDR3 loop reads CASSYSTGADNSPLHF. DNA of the CDR3: TGTGCCAGCAGTTACTCGACAGGAGCGGATAATTCACCCCTCCACTTT. The genes are TRBV6-5 and TRBJ1-6, with D possibly being TRBD1 (6 bases). Germline assignment: CDR1 MNHEY and CDR2 SVGAGI. The V end was cut by 0 bases, the J end by 5 bases, with 11 bases between. The CDR3 runs to 16 residues.